This entry concerns a single T cell receptor (beta chain). Its target is unknown. Trimming left V 5 bases short and J 3 bases short, with 14 bases between. Looked up from germline, CDR1 is SGHTA and CDR2 is FQGNSA. The CDR3 is made up of 15 amino acids. At the end of around eleven days of culture, CD4+ T cells were isolated. People in the vaccine group had not been infected with SARS-CoV-2 before, and their nucleocapsid antibodies were negative. Half-medium exchanges with IL-2 medium took place on days 3 and 7. The entry originates in a study of vaccination effects on CD4 cells after COVID-19. As for the study in general: PBMC cultures contained approximately 1.8 million cells per well, roughly 10 IU/ml IL-2 and around 9.4 ug/ml peptides. General study results and limits: The study enrolled few convalescent patients and sampled no early post-infection timepoints.

Using immunoSEQ multiplex PCR, the repertoire was profiled, and TCRdb retains in-frame clones only, with some absent. In the table there are about 30,000 clones, 55% to 65% of which are singletons. The sequence derives from a human donor who received a COVID-19 vaccine. The sequenced sample was CD4+ T cells from PBMCs cultured without peptide, obtained before COVID-19 vaccination. This chain links TRBV7-2 with TRBJ2-1; no definite D call. CDR3: CASSGESWDYNEQFF. As DNA, the CDR3 is TGTGCCAGCAGCGGAGAAAGCTGGGACTACAATGAGCAGTTCTTC.